The rows below give T cell receptor beta chains drawn from one sample of a study of T cell responses to AZD1222 COVID-19 vaccine. The table came from immunoSEQ multiplex PCR; TCRdb's copy has only in-frame clones and leaves some out. The sample includes some 110,000 clones, more than 70% of them seen just once. Sequencing used peripheral blood, obtained 28 days after the second AZD1222 dose. The receptor source for this set is an adult who received the AZD1222 COVID-19 vaccine. Each CDR3 is given with its conserved first and last residue. Fields, in order: V gene, D gene, CDR3 protein. The D gene is left open where the match is weak.

v_call: TRBV2; d_call: .; cdr3_aa: CASMGGTGGNQPQHF
v_call: TRBV6-4; d_call: .; cdr3_aa: CASSAAVTGELFF
v_call: TRBV24-1; d_call: TRBD2; cdr3_aa: CATTGLAGVLRGTGELFF
v_call: TRBV28; d_call: .; cdr3_aa: CASAGAVGELFF
v_call: TRBV30; d_call: .; cdr3_aa: CAWNRVAGHPNTEAFF
v_call: TRBV12-5; d_call: TRBD1; cdr3_aa: CASGQTGISYEQYF
v_call: TRBV30; d_call: .; cdr3_aa: CAWSVGPGYSTLAKNIQYF
v_call: TRBV4-3; d_call: TRBD2; cdr3_aa: CASSQDLWTSGGGTDTQYF
v_call: TRBV4-2; d_call: .; cdr3_aa: CASSQGQTEDNSPLHF
v_call: TRBV28; d_call: .; cdr3_aa: CASSPDSWTAHSYEQYF
v_call: TRBV11-1; d_call: TRBD1; cdr3_aa: CASSDITGGGGTQYF
v_call: TRBV6-1; d_call: TRBD1; cdr3_aa: CASSEGQGSYNEQFF
v_call: TRBV19; d_call: .; cdr3_aa: CASSIDRGNTEAFF
v_call: TRBV30; d_call: .; cdr3_aa: CAWSVPHGTSGNQPQHF
v_call: TRBV9; d_call: TRBD2; cdr3_aa: CASSATGGRDSYNEQFF
v_call: TRBV5-6; d_call: .; cdr3_aa: CASSGRANEKLFF
v_call: TRBV4-2; d_call: TRBD1; cdr3_aa: CASSPRTGGGSPLHF
v_call: TRBV7-2; d_call: .; cdr3_aa: CASSGGWAETQYF
v_call: TRBV13; d_call: .; cdr3_aa: CASSLRGPGELFF
v_call: TRBV5-1; d_call: .; cdr3_aa: CASSLAWGPSGNTIYF
v_call: TRBV6-5; d_call: .; cdr3_aa: CASRPPADGELFF
v_call: TRBV5-4; d_call: .; cdr3_aa: CASSLGQNTGELFF
v_call: TRBV5-1; d_call: .; cdr3_aa: CASSLDRRGRAYEQYF
v_call: TRBV3-1/TRBV3-2; d_call: TRBD2; cdr3_aa: CASSQRLAGDQETQYF
v_call: TRBV6-6; d_call: .; cdr3_aa: CASSYSLQQNTEAFF
v_call: TRBV4-3; d_call: .; cdr3_aa: CASSQGRITGELFF
v_call: TRBV5-4; d_call: .; cdr3_aa: CASSLGRGVNNSPLHF
v_call: TRBV7-9; d_call: TRBD1; cdr3_aa: CASSLDRGRQSNQPQHF
v_call: TRBV21-1; d_call: .; cdr3_aa: CASSKGGGLNTEAFF
v_call: TRBV5-6; d_call: .; cdr3_aa: CASSLVLRQSQYEQYF
v_call: TRBV2; d_call: .; cdr3_aa: CASSRQQGGEQYF
v_call: TRBV11-3; d_call: .; cdr3_aa: CASSLDRVSEAFF
v_call: TRBV28; d_call: TRBD1; cdr3_aa: CASSARTGGFGEQYF
v_call: TRBV15; d_call: TRBD2; cdr3_aa: CATSREGGGAPETQYF
v_call: TRBV6-2/TRBV6-3; d_call: .; cdr3_aa: CASSKSPGGLETQYF
v_call: TRBV6-4; d_call: TRBD1; cdr3_aa: CASSDSTGANEQFF
v_call: TRBV2; d_call: TRBD1; cdr3_aa: CASERDRGQDGYTF
v_call: TRBV27; d_call: .; cdr3_aa: CATGPPGNSPLHF
v_call: TRBV18; d_call: .; cdr3_aa: CASSPSGNMNTEAFF
v_call: TRBV15; d_call: .; cdr3_aa: CATSRDDRIRGYTF
v_call: TRBV9; d_call: TRBD1; cdr3_aa: CASSVVAQGGFNSPLHF
v_call: TRBV19; d_call: .; cdr3_aa: CASSPGHGYGYTF
v_call: TRBV11-3; d_call: .; cdr3_aa: CASSFSRGNEQYF
v_call: TRBV19; d_call: TRBD2; cdr3_aa: CASSLIPGLAGGPGNEQFF
v_call: TRBV4-2; d_call: TRBD2; cdr3_aa: CASSQRIGTSGGPGNTDTQYF
v_call: TRBV4-3; d_call: .; cdr3_aa: CASSTYPGELFF
v_call: TRBV5-8; d_call: TRBD1; cdr3_aa: CASSLTTGVSNQPQHF
v_call: TRBV7-3; d_call: TRBD2; cdr3_aa: CASSLAGAPGGEQFF
v_call: TRBV6-2/TRBV6-3; d_call: TRBD2; cdr3_aa: CASSYSSAGLAAIDTQYF
v_call: TRBV6-5; d_call: .; cdr3_aa: CASSYIASTDTQYF
v_call: TRBV18; d_call: .; cdr3_aa: CASSPGVDKEAKNIQYF
v_call: TRBV5-8; d_call: .; cdr3_aa: CASSLEARRGNQPQHF
v_call: TRBV11-2; d_call: TRBD2; cdr3_aa: CASSPGLAGGSTDTQYF
v_call: TRBV5-5; d_call: TRBD1; cdr3_aa: CASSPGTGNNSPLHF
v_call: TRBV10-3; d_call: .; cdr3_aa: CAISDAPGTGPGELFF
v_call: TRBV18; d_call: .; cdr3_aa: CASSQMNAEAFF
v_call: TRBV11-2; d_call: TRBD1; cdr3_aa: CASSPFTGTGASYEQYF